What follows describes a single T cell receptor beta chain. There are many counts of this clonotype. Its antigen remains undetermined. No quality values exist for individual bases; no much larger clone is one base distant. TCR beta CDR3 regions were amplified from RNA transcripts. The first round of RT-PCR for the TCR CDR3 was performed with the HTBI primer set and the Qiagen OneStep RT-PCR kit. Libraries were constructed in a second round of multiplex PCR, after which size selection and purification were carried out. Libraries were sequenced paired-end with 100 bp reads on an Illumina HiSeq2000. Concerning the study's data processing: SOAPnuke was used to process the raw data, throwing out any read that contained adapters or uncalled bases, had a mean Phred below 15, or lacked an exact constant-primer or identifier match. COPE v1.2.5 was used to merge the high-quality paired reads, and each unique nucleotide sequence was defined as a clonotype. MiTCR v1.1 was used to align clonotypes to the IMGT TRBV, TRBD and TRBJ reference segments. Analysis was restricted to V-J combinations with a frequency above 0.0001, which covered roughly 99% of repertoires. The TCS score was defined as F50 (clonal expansion) divided by E x V (chaos), with BLOSUM62-based TCRdist calculated between CDR3 peptides within each V-J. Welch's t-statistics and random forest reduced around 520 V-J features to about 12, which were used in a naive Bayes classifier (R e1071). The public reads were reanalyzed by TCRdb: fastp trimming at Q25, MiXCR alignment, in-frame beta chains only. Rows with one shared CDR3 protein collapse into an entry with the most common genes and DNA. Clone size and V and J calls follow TCRdb, not the original study. Within this sample are 300,000 to 400,000 distinct CDR3 sequences, with approximately 15% of them counted one time only. The ten largest make up around a fifth of the sample.

The data were taken from a study of T cells in Graves' hyperthyroidism and ophthalmopathy (dated by TCRdb to between 2017 and 2020). Looking at the study overall: Peripheral blood samples were taken at the time of initial diagnosis, prior to any treatment. For training and testing, the roughly 97 patients in the discovery cohort were randomly divided in a 7:3 ratio. TCR Vbeta CDR3 sequencing of 120 to 150 peripheral blood samples (approximately 44 ophthalmopathy, over 70 hyperthyroidism and roughly 17 progressor patients) is reported in the paper. Whether ophthalmopathy could be predicted prospectively was tested in an independent validation cohort made up of about 18 hyperthyroidism patients plus 17 patients who later progressed to ophthalmopathy. In addition, the study compared T-cell repertoires in thyroid tissue and in blood from roughly 6 Graves' hyperthyroidism patients. A discovery cohort of roughly 96 patients, roughly 45 with Graves' ophthalmopathy and fewer than 65 with stable Graves' hyperthyroidism, was used to find distinguishing TCR V-J signatures. After sampling, hyperthyroidism patients received methimazole starting at 30 mg daily, and ophthalmopathy patients received high-dose intravenous methylprednisolone.

In the ophthalmopathy patients, disease was moderately to severely active, with a Clinical Activity Score of 3 or more, a NOSPECS grade of 4 or more, and a duration of less than 3 months. Any patient with an uncontrolled infection, another autoimmune disease, pregnancy or lactation was excluded. Clinical symptoms, serum thyroxine and TRAb, thyroid ultrasound, and orbital computed tomography formed the basis for the diagnoses. PBMCs were isolated from 8 to 10 ml of fresh peripheral blood by Ficoll-Paque density gradient centrifugation. Total RNA was extracted with Trizol reagent, and quality was checked on an Agilent 2100 Bioanalyzer. Beyond this particular receptor, the publication reports: Most expanded thyroid clonotypes (frequency above 0.001) were also found in blood, which suggests that blood repertoires may mirror thyroid immune responses. Sample size was not statistically predetermined, and investigators were not blinded to group allocation. In cross-validation, a model built on a 13 V-J signature told ophthalmopathy apart from stable hyperthyroidism with over 85% sensitivity and 81% to 82% specificity, and in testing the same model reached 80%/75%. During validation, the model predicted progression to ophthalmopathy a median of approximately 7 months ahead of onset, with more than 60% sensitivity and around 72% specificity.

The receptor's source is a woman younger than 45 with Graves' ophthalmopathy. Source material: blood.

The base sequence is TGCAGTGCATATACAGGAGGTGGCAATCAGCCCCAGCATTTT. Its translation is CSAYTGGGNQPQHF. Rearrangement joined TRBV20-1 to TRBJ1-5, with a tentative D gene TRBD1 over 5 matching bases. Cut back by 6 bases and 2 bases, the V and J ends lie 14 bases apart. CDR1 and CDR2 are read off the germline V gene (reference sequence) as DFQATT and SNEGSKA. Including cysteine and phenylalanine, the CDR3 has 14 amino acids. Only CDR3 DNA is held: 42 bases, read in frame from base 1.